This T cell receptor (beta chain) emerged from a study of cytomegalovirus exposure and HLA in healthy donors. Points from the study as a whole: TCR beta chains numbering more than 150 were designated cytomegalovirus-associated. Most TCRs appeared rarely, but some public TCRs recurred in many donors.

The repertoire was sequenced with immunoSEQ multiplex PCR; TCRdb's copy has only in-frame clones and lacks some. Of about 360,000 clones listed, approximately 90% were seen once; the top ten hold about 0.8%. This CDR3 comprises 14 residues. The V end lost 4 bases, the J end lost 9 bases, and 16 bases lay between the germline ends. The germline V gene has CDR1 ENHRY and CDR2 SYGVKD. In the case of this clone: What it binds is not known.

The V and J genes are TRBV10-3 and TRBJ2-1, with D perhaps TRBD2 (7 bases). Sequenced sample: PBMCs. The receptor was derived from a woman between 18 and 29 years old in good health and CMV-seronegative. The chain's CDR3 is CAISVGGAPSEQFF. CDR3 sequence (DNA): TGTGCCATCAGTGTGGGGGGGGCCCCTAGTGAGCAGTTCTTC.